This T cell receptor beta chain stems from a study of T cell responses to AZD1222 COVID-19 vaccine. Repertoires were generated with immunoSEQ multiplex PCR, while TCRdb's copy carries only in-frame clones and drops some. The profile shows roughly 120,000 clones, about 89% of them singletons. The sequences come from peripheral blood, collected 28 days after the second AZD1222 dose. This TCR derives from an adult who received the AZD1222 COVID-19 vaccine.

Written as DNA, the CDR3 is TGTGCCACCAGCAGAGATCGAGGCCACCGGTCAGACGAGCAGTACTTC. The encoded protein is CATSRDRGHRSDEQYF. This sequence joins TRBV15 and TRBJ2-7; D is unclear. CDR3 length: 16 residues. V was trimmed by 0 bases and J by 5 bases, leaving 17 bases between them. In germline, CDR1 is LNHNV, CDR2 YYDKDF (reference sequence).